The rows below give T cell receptor beta chains drawn from one sample of a study of PD-1 blockade in classical Hodgkin lymphoma. TCRdb's table, derived via immunoSEQ multiplex PCR, lists solely in-frame clones and lacks some. The table lists around 10,000 clones, approximately 80% of them singletons. Source: CD4+ T cells from blood, taken before the fourth cycle of nivolumab. The receptor source for this set is a human donor with classical Hodgkin lymphoma. Both conserved end residues are trimmed from each CDR3. The D gene is left open where the match is weak.

>13|TRBD2|TRBJ2-7|TRBV7-8
ASSTIAGEVYEQY
>12|TRBD1|TRBJ2-5|TRBV18
ASSPVEGAETQY
>15|NA|TRBJ2-3|TRBV25-1
ASTPVGVTLGTDTQY
>13|TRBD1|TRBJ1-1|TRBV10-3
AISEGGGRYTEAF
>12|NA|TRBJ2-7|TRBV7-7
ASRAFENTYEQY
>12|TRBD1|TRBJ1-6|TRBV5-6
ASSSPTGRSPLH
>11|TRBD1|TRBJ1-1|TRBV29-1
SGGQGADTEAF
>12|TRBD2|TRBJ2-1|TRBV11-3
ASSLGTSKHEQF
>13|TRBD2|TRBJ2-5|TRBV30
AWSQPGLTQETQY
>12|NA|TRBJ2-7|TRBV29-1
SVGGRGERYEQY
>12|TRBD1|TRBJ2-1|TRBV6-6
ASSYWQGANEQF
>15|TRBD2|TRBJ2-1|TRBV2
ASSPGLAGGSYNEQF
>13|NA|TRBJ1-5|TRBV2
ASSLDSGGYQPQH
>11|NA|TRBJ1-2|TRBV7-2
ASSTDVNYGYT
>12|TRBD1|TRBJ2-1|TRBV7-8
ASSSDRANNEQF
>14|TRBD1|TRBJ2-2|TRBV5-5
ASSRTGEYVTGELF
>14|TRBD2|TRBJ2-2|TRBV7-2
ASTGGLAGGAGELF
>12|TRBD1|TRBJ2-7|TRBV7-2
ASSSTGPQYEQY
>12|NA|TRBJ2-1|TRBV10-3
AISADPSYNEQF
>13|NA|TRBJ2-2|TRBV2
ASSDTGIYTGELF
>13|NA|TRBJ2-4|TRBV5-4
ASSLVKGGGNIQY
>13|NA|TRBJ1-6|TRBV5-1
ASSWGNSYNSPLH
>11|TRBD1|TRBJ1-2|TRBV29-1
SVERQGSDGYT
>10|NA|TRBJ1-1|TRBV9
ASGRGLTEAF
>11|NA|TRBJ1-1|TRBV5-1
ASSLKSDTEAF
>13|TRBD2|TRBJ2-3|TRBV5-4
ASSLSGTSFYTQY
>12|TRBD2|TRBJ2-3|TRBV30
AWTQGLVPDTQY
>13|TRBD1|TRBJ1-5|TRBV5-1
ASSPGQASNQPQH
>12|TRBD1|TRBJ2-7|TRBV29-1
SVTGTVASYEQY
>14|NA|TRBJ2-2|TRBV5-1
ASSRADNPGTGELF
>13|NA|TRBJ1-1|TRBV7-3
ASSLGGYMNTEAF
>11|NA|TRBJ2-7|TRBV2
ASCIGRGYEQY
>14|TRBD2|TRBJ2-2|TRBV6-5
ASSYSAGENTGELF
>11|NA|TRBJ1-6|TRBV7-3
ASSLKGGSALH
>14|TRBD2|TRBJ2-1|TRBV5-1
ASRPTSGVTYNEQF
>13|NA|TRBJ2-7|TRBV5-5
ASSLEGQGGVGQY
>13|NA|TRBJ1-2|TRBV4-3
ASSHVQQGTKGYT
>12|TRBD2|TRBJ2-5|TRBV7-6
ASSFGGAGKTQY
>12|NA|TRBJ1-6|TRBV5-1
ASSLHGSSSPLH
>12|NA|TRBJ2-3|TRBV9
ASSSTDYTDTQY
>11|TRBD1|TRBJ2-7|TRBV5-6
ASSTGTGFEQY
>13|NA|TRBJ2-1|TRBV5-5
ASSRRTYSYNEQF
>13|TRBD2|TRBJ2-1|TRBV9
ASSVLAGGYNEQF
>11|NA|TRBJ2-6|TRBV27
ASSLQGTNVLT
>14|TRBD1|TRBJ1-5|TRBV30
AWSDRTGGLYQPQH
>14|NA|TRBJ2-3|TRBV18
ASSPPASPSTDTQY
>13|NA|TRBJ2-1|TRBV7-2
ASSLNPFWGNEQF
>14|TRBD1|TRBJ2-2|TRBV7-9
ASSFPGQGLSWELF
>10|NA|TRBJ2-2|TRBV28
ASSLWPGELF
>12|NA|TRBJ2-5|TRBV7-2
ASSSNNVGETQY
>14|NA|TRBJ2-2|TRBV7-3
ASSLRAASNTGELF
>13|TRBD2|TRBJ2-3|TRBV6-4
ASSDDAGGSDTQY
>14|NA|TRBJ1-1|TRBV7-6
ASSLAPGPGGTEAF
>13|NA|TRBJ2-7|TRBV7-2
ASSLGVGAPYEQY
>12|NA|TRBJ2-2|TRBV28
ASSLSSASGELF
>14|TRBD1|TRBJ2-3|TRBV7-2
ASSRQGWGSTDTQY
>10|NA|TRBJ1-2|TRBV5-1
ASSPGAAVYT
>11|TRBD2|TRBJ2-1|TRBV7-2
ASSQISGSGQF
>11|NA|TRBJ1-2|TRBV28
ASSLQGSYGYT
>14|NA|TRBJ2-7|TRBV5-1
ASSLGGSRLGHEQY